Shown below are 17 T cell receptor beta chains from a single sample sequenced in a study of glioma-infiltrating T cells. TCR alpha and beta CDR3 regions were amplified from RNA using iRepertoire nested multiplex PCR. TCRdb independently ran MiXCR on the multiplex PCR reads; one entry per CDR3 protein. The sample shows about 190,000 distinct CDR3 sequences, approximately 30% of them seen only once. Material for sequencing was glioma tissue, nonneoplastic brain tissue, or PBMCs (not recorded which). The receptors come from a human donor with low-grade glioma or glioblastoma, undergoing nonglioma brain surgery, or in good health (not recorded which).

This clonotype came up many times. The chain is built from TRBV6-1 and TRBJ2-3; TRBD2 matches at 8 bases. V lost 7 bases to trimming and J lost 3 bases; unmatched junction nucleotides: 3. The CDR3 totals 13 residues. Germline CDR1 and CDR2: MNHNS and SASEGT. For the CDR3, the DNA is TGTGCCAGCAAATTAGCGGGGACAGATACGCAGTATTTT. Protein sequence: CASKLAGTDTQYF.

Notes on this clonotype: A much larger clone lies one base from this, so it may be a read error. The rearrangement uses TRBV7-9 and TRBJ2-7; D could derive from TRBD1 or TRBD2 (5 bases each). V dropped 2 bases and J dropped 5 bases, with 13 bases sitting between them. Germline values: CDR1 SEHNR, CDR2 FQNEAQ (reference sequence). The length of the CDR3 is 14 residues. In DNA, the CDR3 is TGTGCCAGCAGCTTAAGAGGGGTCAGAGACGAGCAGTACTTC. Translation: CASSLRGVRDEQYF.

The chain couples TRBV20-1 to TRBJ2-7, with 11 bases identical to TRBD2. Germline CDR1 and CDR2: DFQATT and SNEGSKA (reference sequence). The CDR3 consists of 12 residues. CDR3 sequence (DNA): TGCAGGGGACTAGCGGCCACCTACGAGCAGTACTTC. Translating it yields CRGLAATYEQYF.

This clonotype was observed many times. The chain joins TRBV10-2 to TRBJ2-5, with a possible D match to TRBD1 (7 bases). Trimming took 6 bases from V and 4 from J, leaving 15 bases between them. Germline V gene sequence: CDR1 WSHSY, CDR2 SAAADI. CDR3 size: 14 residues. The DNA of the CDR3 is TGCGCCAGCAGACTGACAGGGAGGATAGAGACCCAGTACTTC. It specifies CASRLTGRIETQYF.

With respect to this clonotype: This may come from a read error, since a much larger clone is one base off. This chain connects TRBV29-1 to TRBJ2-1; the D gene is possibly TRBD2 (6 bases). There are 12 residues in the CDR3. CDR1 and CDR2 (germline): SQVTM, ANQGSEA. The CDR3 DNA sequence: TGCAGCGTTGGACTAGTGAGCAATGAGAAGTTCTTC. It specifies CSVGLVSNEKFF.

This clonotype was recorded many times. This sequence joins TRBV7-2 and TRBJ2-7; unclear D gene. There are 13 residues in the CDR3. The germline V gene encodes CDR1 SGHTA and CDR2 FQGNSA. Trimming cost V 1 base and J 4 bases, with 8 bases left between them. The CDR3 here is CASSLDQTYEQYF. The CDR3 DNA reads as TGTGCCAGCAGCTTAGACCAAACGTACGAGCAGTACTTC.

As concerns this clonotype: A much larger clone differs by one base, so this may be a read error. The chain links TRBV14 to TRBJ1-6; perhaps TRBD1 as D (5 bases). V was clipped by 0 bases and J by 6 bases, with 9 bases between them. Germline values: CDR1 SGHDN, CDR2 FVKESK. The CDR3 consists of 15 residues. The CDR3 DNA reads as TGTGCCAGCAGCCAAGATGCAGGGATTAATTCACCCCTCCACTTT. The encoded protein is CASSQDAGINSPLHF. Based on the CDR3 plus reference TRBV14 and TRBJ1-6, the full variable domain is EAGVTQFPSHSVIEKGQTVTLRCDPISGHDNLYWYRRVMGKEIKFLLHFVKESKQDESGMPNNRFLAERTGGTYSTLKVQPAELEDSGVYFCASSQDAGINSPLHFGNGTRLTVT.

In this sample, this clonotype turned up a few times. The chain has TRBV3-1 and TRBJ2-3; D is possibly TRBD2 (5 bases). The CDR3 spans 13 residues. In germline, CDR1 is LGHDT, CDR2 YNNKEL (reference sequence). The ends were cut back, 9 bases at V and 6 bases at J, with 16 bases in the middle. For the CDR3, the DNA is TGTGCCAGGGGAGTCCCCCCCGGCGATACGCAGTATTTT. The encoded protein is CARGVPPGDTQYF.

This clonotype occurred many times. The V gene is TRBV2, the J gene TRBJ2-5, with 8 positions matching TRBD1. This CDR3 contains 13 residues. Germline V gives CDR1 SNHLY, CDR2 FYNNEI. After removal of 7 bases from V and 3 bases from J, the junction contained 4 bases not matched to a gene. In DNA, the CDR3 is TGTGCCAGCATGAAGGACAGGGAAGAGACCCAGTACTTC. Residues: CASMKDREETQYF.

Concerning this clonotype itself: A much larger clone lies one base from this, so it may be a read error. The CDR3 DNA is TGTGCCAGCAGTCCCCGGTCAGGGGGCTACGAGCAGTACTTC. It encodes CASSPRSGGYEQYF. The chain is built from TRBV25-1 and TRBJ2-7; TRBD1 matches at 7 bases. Germline V gene lookup returns CDR1 MGHDK and CDR2 SYGVNS. The CDR3 contains 14 residues. V gave up 5 bases and J gave up 3 bases; unmatched junction bases: 7.

Concerning this clonotype itself: A much larger clone differs from this one at a single base, so this may be a read error. The V gene is TRBV27, the J gene TRBJ1-6; D is unresolved. The CDR3 has 14 residues. CDR1 is MNHEY, CDR2 SMNVEV, per germline (reference sequence). In DNA, the CDR3 is TGTGCCAGCAGCCCCGGTGGTTATAATCCACCCCTCCACTTT. Protein product: CASSPGGYNPPLHF.

This clonotype has at least ten counts. This chain links TRBV2 with TRBJ2-3, with 10 bases fitting TRBD2. V trimming: 5 bases; J trimming: 6 bases; junction bases outside the gene matches: 5. CDR1 is SNHLY, CDR2 FYNNEI, per germline. The CDR3 runs 14 residues. Here the CDR3 DNA reads TGTGCCAGCAGTCGGCTAGCGGGAGTGGATACGCAGTATTTT. Protein sequence: CASSRLAGVDTQYF.

With regard to this clonotype: A much larger clone is a single base away; this may be a read error. The chain uses TRBV10-3 and TRBJ2-7; 9 positions match TRBD2. The CDR3 runs to 14 residues. V lost 6 bases, J lost 2 bases, and 5 bases stayed unmatched. CDR1 is ENHRY, CDR2 SYGVKD, per germline. The CDR3, as DNA: TGTGCCATCAGACCGGGACTAGCCCCCTACGAGCAGTACTTC. This encodes CAIRPGLAPYEQYF.

The CDR3, as DNA: TGTGACACCACGTCTAGCGCAGATACGCAGTATTTT. Translation: CDTTSSADTQYF. The gene calls are TRBV10-3 and TRBJ2-3, with D possibly matching TRBD2 (6 bases). Looked up from germline, CDR1 is ENHRY and CDR2 is SYGVKD. The CDR3 runs 12 residues.

Ten or more counts support this clonotype. The chain uses TRBV20-1 and TRBJ1-1; a possible D gene is TRBD1 (6 bases). This CDR3 has 18 residues. Germline CDR1 is DFQATT and CDR2 is SNEGSKA (reference sequence). The V and J ends lost 4 bases and 5 bases respectively, with 29 bases between them. The CDR3 DNA follows: TGCAGTGCTACTAGGGGAGGAGGGGGGCGGAGGGAACGGACTGAAGCTTTCTTT. Amino acid sequence: CSATRGGGGRRERTEAFF.

This chain uses TRBV12-5 with TRBJ1-5; D is unclear. CDR1 LGHNT and CDR2 FRNRAP come from the germline V gene. Trimming took off 6 bases at V and 7 bases at J, with 13 bases between the two ends. The CDR3 loop spans 13 amino acids. The CDR3 sequence is CASGTDRGQPQHF. The CDR3 DNA reads TGTGCTAGTGGCACAGACCGGGGACAGCCCCAGCATTTT.

V and J are TRBV6-1 and TRBJ2-7; D perhaps matches TRBD2 (6 bases). Trimming left V 9 bases short and J 3 bases short, with 21 bases between. Germline values: CDR1 MNHNS, CDR2 SASEGT. The CDR3 sequence is 15 residues long. The CDR3 reads CARLPRGRGIYEQYF. The CDR3 DNA sequence: TGTGCCAGACTCCCTCGAGGGCGGGGAATCTACGAGCAGTACTTC.